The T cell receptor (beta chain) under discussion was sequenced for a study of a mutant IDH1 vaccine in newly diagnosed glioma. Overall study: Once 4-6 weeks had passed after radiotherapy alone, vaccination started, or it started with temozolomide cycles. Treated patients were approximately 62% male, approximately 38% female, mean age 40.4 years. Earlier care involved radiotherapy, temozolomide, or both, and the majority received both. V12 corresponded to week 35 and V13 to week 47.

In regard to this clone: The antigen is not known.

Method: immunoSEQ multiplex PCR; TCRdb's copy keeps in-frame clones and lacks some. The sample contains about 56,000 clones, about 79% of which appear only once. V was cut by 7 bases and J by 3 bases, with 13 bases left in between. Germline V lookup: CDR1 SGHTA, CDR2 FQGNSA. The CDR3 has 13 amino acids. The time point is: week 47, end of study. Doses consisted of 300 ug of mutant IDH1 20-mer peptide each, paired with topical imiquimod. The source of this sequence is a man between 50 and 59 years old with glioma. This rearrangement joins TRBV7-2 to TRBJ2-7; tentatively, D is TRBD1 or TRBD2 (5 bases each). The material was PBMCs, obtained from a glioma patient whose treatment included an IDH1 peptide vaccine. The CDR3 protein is CASNRDGYYEQYF. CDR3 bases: TGTGCCAGCAACCGGGACGGATACTACGAGCAGTACTTC.